These T cell receptor beta chains were read from a single sample in a study of monozygotic twins with inflammatory bowel disease. One entry per CDR3 protein, without DNA, is what TCRdb gives after re-calling the 5' RACE reads. Its clone listing holds 310,000 or so distinct CDR3 sequences. Sequences were obtained from blood. Source of these receptors: a human donor with ulcerative colitis or Crohn's disease, or a healthy co-twin of an affected twin (not recorded which). Each CDR3 is given with its conserved first and last residue.

V	J	CDR3
TRBV5-1	TRBJ2-1	CASIISGNGMGEQFF
TRBV3-1	TRBJ1-2	CASSQDARGGYTF
TRBV24-1	TRBJ2-3	CATSSSGGPDTQYF
TRBV20-1	TRBJ2-1	CRVQDSSFNEQFF
TRBV10-2	TRBJ2-7	CASLGQSFYEQYF
TRBV15	TRBJ2-7	CATSRDLYQSYEQYF
TRBV27	TRBJ2-2	CASKGLAGTGELFF
TRBV15	TRBJ2-4	CATSSAGQGTSIAKNIQYF
TRBV10-1	TRBJ1-5	CASSPGVGQPQHF
TRBV7-4	TRBJ1-1	CASSAHRGQRNTEAFF
TRBV6-5	TRBJ2-1	CASSYQDNEQFF
TRBV5-1	TRBJ1-3	CASSLGPGSLNTIYF
TRBV7-9	TRBJ2-2	CASSLSTEIRELFF
TRBV7-9	TRBJ1-4	CASSSGTGPANEKLFF
TRBV7-9	TRBJ1-2	CASSLEESTYGYTF
TRBV5-6	TRBJ2-1	CASSLYPAGEQFF
TRBV7-8	TRBJ1-1	CASSLVPILMNTEAFF
TRBV5-4	TRBJ1-3	CASSPTGTGVGNTIYF
TRBV28	TRBJ2-3	CASSPPSAGGPTQYF
TRBV13	TRBJ2-1	CASSLEGSGYYNEQFF
TRBV20-1	TRBJ2-7	CSAKLDPTGVQYF
TRBV11-2	TRBJ2-1	CASSLDAGGEQFF
TRBV20-1	TRBJ1-6	CSAPGRNYNSPLHF
TRBV4-1	TRBJ2-3	CASSQPTTIPTDTQYF
TRBV19	TRBJ1-2	CASTRQKISNYGYTF
TRBV29-1	TRBJ2-7	CSVASGFSYEQYF